These 27 T cell receptor beta chains originate from one sample sequenced in a study of blood T cells in healthy people across ages. A second PCR of about 6 to 11 cycles used a sample-barcoded 5' primer and a J-beta primer mix. In TCRdb, the 5' RACE reads were re-called with MiXCR into one record per CDR3 protein. The sample holds about 1.6 million distinct CDR3 sequences; 30% to 35% are singletons and the top ten take around 10%. Sequencing was carried out using blood. The receptors here all came from a woman aged 25 to 39 in good health.

The rearrangement links TRBV29-1 to TRBJ2-1; 9 positions agree with TRBD2. The CDR3 is 19 amino acids. The germline gives CDR1 SQVTM, CDR2 ANQGSEA. V shed 4 bases and J 4 bases; nucleotides not matched to a gene: 20. The CDR3 nucleotides are TGCAGCGTTGTGGGGGGTCTGGGTAGCGGGAGAAGGTCTTACAATGAGCAGTTCTTC. It specifies CSVVGGLGSGRRSYNEQFF.

This clonotype has more than one count but fewer than ten. This chain uses TRBV4-1 with TRBJ1-2; D unresolved. The CDR3 has 16 residues. The germline CDR1 and CDR2 sequences are MGHRA and YSYEKL. Trimming took off 1 base at V and 8 bases at J, with 20 bases between the two ends. The CDR3 is CASSQVRRRLLEGYTF. Written as DNA, the CDR3 is TGCGCCAGCAGCCAAGTGCGGCGACGGTTGCTCGAGGGCTACACCTTC.

The chain employs TRBV19 and TRBJ2-1, with 10 bases identical to TRBD2. The J segment lost 6 bases and the V segment lost 4 bases, leaving 9 bases of the junction unmatched. The CDR3 runs to 16 residues. The germline V gene has CDR1 LNHDA and CDR2 SQIVND (reference sequence). The CDR3 sequence is CASSKAGGGGRNEQFF. The CDR3 DNA is TGTGCCAGTAGTAAAGCGGGAGGGGGCGGCCGCAATGAGCAGTTCTTC.

This clonotype came up a few times. This chain's CDR3 is CSARGGQGGQPQHF. CDR3 nucleotides: TGCAGTGCCCGGGGGGGACAGGGTGGTCAGCCCCAGCATTTT. The chain uses TRBV20-1 and TRBJ1-5; TRBD1 agrees at 9 bases. This CDR3 region has 14 residues. Per the germline V gene, CDR1 is DFQATT and CDR2 is SNEGSKA (reference sequence). V shed 6 bases, J shed 6 bases, and the junction held 9 bases outside the gene matches.

The V and J genes are TRBV7-9 and TRBJ1-2; D remains unclear. CDR1 SEHNR and CDR2 FQNEAQ come from the germline V gene (reference sequence). CDR3 length: 15 residues. The V end was cut by 1 base, the J end by 7 bases, with 16 bases between. The CDR3 protein is CASSLGTSYIGGYTF. The CDR3 DNA follows: TGTGCCAGCAGCTTAGGGACTTCCTACATCGGTGGCTACACCTTC.

A note on this clonotype: A read error is possible here, since a much larger clone lies one base away. V usage is TRBV20-1 and J usage is TRBJ2-1; 13 bases are shared with TRBD2. CDR1 and CDR2 (germline): DFQATT, SNEGSKA (reference sequence). CDR3 length: 17 residues. The CDR3 loop is CGAFPRRATSGGDEQFF. In nucleotides, the CDR3 is TGCGGTGCCTTTCCGCGGAGGGCAACTAGCGGGGGGGATGAGCAGTTCTTC.

This chain links TRBV6-6 with TRBJ1-3; D is undetermined. Germline V gene data show CDR1 as MNHNY and CDR2 as SVGAGI (reference sequence). V was pared by 0 bases and J by 4 bases, with 4 bases between. The CDR3 is 13 residues long. CDR3 amino acids: CASSYSSGNTIYF. The CDR3 DNA sequence: TGTGCCAGCAGTTACTCTTCCGGAAACACCATATATTTT.

The chain recombines TRBV12-3 or TRBV12-4 with TRBJ2-3; no firm D call. The CDR3 is 14 amino acids. V was clipped by 2 bases and J by 4 bases, with 10 bases between them. Here the CDR3 DNA reads TGTGCCAGCAGTTTATTCTGGGGTGCAGATACGCAGTATTTT. This codes for CASSLFWGADTQYF.

The J gene is TRBJ1-2, the V gene TRBV15, with D possibly being TRBD1 (6 bases). Looked up from germline, CDR1 is LNHNV and CDR2 is YYDKDF (reference sequence). V was cut by 0 bases and J by 5 bases, with 19 bases left in between. This CDR3 is 17 amino acids long. CDR3 in DNA: TGTGCCACCAGCAGAGACGAAGGGGACACCCGTCGGTATGGCTACACCTTC. Protein: CATSRDEGDTRRYGYTF.

V gene TRBV25-1 combines with J gene TRBJ1-2; 12 nucleotides match TRBD1. The V segment lost 2 bases and the J segment 0 bases; nucleotides outside the gene matches: 7. Germline V CDR1 and CDR2: MGHDK, SYGVNS. This CDR3 has 18 amino acids. Here the CDR3 reads CASSEGGGTGGTNYGYTF. The CDR3 DNA reads TGTGCCAGCAGTGAAGGTGGGGGGACAGGGGGCACTAACTATGGCTACACCTTC.

The chain links TRBV6-6 to TRBJ1-3, with D unclear. CDR1 and CDR2 (germline): MNHNY, SVGAGI (reference sequence). The CDR3 has 13 amino acids. V was shortened by 4 bases and J by 4 bases, with 8 bases between the two germline ends. In DNA, the CDR3 is TGTGCCAGCAGTTGGACTGGGGGAAACACCATATATTTT. This codes for CASSWTGGNTIYF.

In its sample, this clonotype was seen a few times. This sequence joins TRBV5-1 and TRBJ2-1; maybe TRBD2 (7 bases). This CDR3 is 17 amino acids long. Germline CDR1 and CDR2: SGHRS and YFSETQ. The germline V and J ends were trimmed by 3 bases and 4 bases, with 20 bases remaining between them. Written as DNA, the CDR3 is TGCGCCAGCAGCTCGGGGGACGGGGGGCTCTCGTACAATGAGCAGTTCTTC. Translated, it gives CASSSGDGGLSYNEQFF. Full variable domain (rest looked up from reference TRBV5-1 and TRBJ2-1): KAGVTQTPRYLIKTRGQQVTLSCSPISGHRSVSWYQQTPGQGLQFLFEYFSETQRNKGNFPGRFSGRQFSNSRSEMNVSTLELGDSALYLCASSSGDGGLSYNEQFFGPGTRLTVL.

Only a few counts were recorded for this clonotype. The chain joins TRBV5-1 to TRBJ2-5, with TRBD2 matching 10 bases. Germline V gene data show CDR1 as SGHRS and CDR2 as YFSETQ. V shed 4 bases, J shed 4 bases, and the junction held 10 bases outside the gene matches. This CDR3 has 16 amino acids. CDR3 sequence (DNA): TGCGCCAGCAGCGGTAACCTAGCGGGAGCGGGAGAGACCCAGTACTTC. Translation gives CASSGNLAGAGETQYF.

This clonotype was recorded many times. The chain is built from TRBV6-5 and TRBJ2-7, with 7 bases lining up with TRBD2. The germline V gene has CDR1 MNHEY and CDR2 SVGAGI. With 0 bases clipped from V and 3 bases from J, the junction kept 5 bases outside the gene matches. This CDR3 comprises 15 residues. In DNA, the CDR3 is TGTGCCAGCAGTTACTCTGCTAGCGGAAACTACGAGCAGTACTTC. This codes for CASSYSASGNYEQYF.

V and J are TRBV5-1 and TRBJ2-1; perhaps TRBD2 as D (5 bases). Germline V gene data show CDR1 as SGHRS and CDR2 as YFSETQ. V dropped 4 bases and J dropped 8 bases, with 19 bases sitting between them. The CDR3 runs 15 residues. As DNA, the CDR3 is TGCGCCAGCAGCCCGGAAAGGGAGATTATCGATGAGCAGTTCTTC. It specifies CASSPEREIIDEQFF.

The V gene is TRBV6-4, the J gene TRBJ2-7; D call uncertain. Trimming left V 7 bases short and J 5 bases short, with 18 bases between. This CDR3 is built from 14 residues. Germline V gene lookup returns CDR1 MRHNA and CDR2 SNTAGT. The CDR3 coding sequence is TGTGCCAGCAAGCCCGGGCAGAGTTATAACGAGCAGTACTTC. This encodes CASKPGQSYNEQYF.

This chain links TRBV4-1 with TRBJ1-4; maybe TRBD1 (5 bases). The CDR3 sequence is 13 residues long. Germline CDR1 is MGHRA and CDR2 is YSYEKL. Between the trimmed V and J ends, which lost 4 bases and 7 bases, there was a span of 10 bases. The chain's CDR3 is CASSPGGFEKLFF. CDR3 coding DNA: TGCGCCAGCAGCCCTGGGGGTTTTGAAAAACTGTTTTTT.

The chain combines TRBV3-1 with TRBJ1-6; 7 nucleotides align to TRBD1. The V segment lost 6 bases and the J segment 7 bases; nucleotides outside the gene matches: 9. The CDR3 covers 15 residues. Per the germline V gene, CDR1 is LGHDT and CDR2 is YNNKEL (reference sequence). CDR3 DNA: TGTGCCAGCAGGCCTACAGGGGCAAGAAATTCACCCCTCCACTTT. This encodes CASRPTGARNSPLHF.

This sequence joins TRBV10-3 and TRBJ1-2, with D uncertain. The V and J ends lost 2 bases and 2 bases respectively, with 6 bases between them. Per germline, CDR1 ENHRY and CDR2 SYGVKD. The CDR3 is 13 residues long. CDR3 coding DNA: TGTGCCATCAGTGAGACTGAGAACTATGGCTACACCTTC. This translates into CAISETENYGYTF.

This sequence joins TRBV20-1 and TRBJ1-2; maybe TRBD1 (5 bases). CDR3 length: 13 residues. In germline, CDR1 is DFQATT, CDR2 SNEGSKA (reference sequence). V gave up 1 base and J gave up 8 bases, with 14 bases separating them. The CDR3 DNA sequence: TGCAGTGCTAGAGCATGGGCCCAGGGAGGCTACACCTTC. This sequence encodes CSARAWAQGGYTF.

The gene calls are TRBV20-1 and TRBJ1-5; D gene unclear. The CDR3 spans 15 residues. Germline CDR1 reads DFQATT; CDR2 reads SNEGSKA (reference sequence). Between the trimmed V and J ends, which lost 3 bases and 0 bases, there was a span of 12 bases. The CDR3 coding sequence is TGCAGTGCTAGCCCCGCAGGAGTTAGCAATCAGCCCCAGCATTTT. This sequence encodes CSASPAGVSNQPQHF.

Concerning this clonotype itself: A read error may be the cause here, since a much bigger clone is one base away. This sequence joins TRBV4-1 and TRBJ2-7; D remains unclear. The germline V gene has CDR1 MGHRA and CDR2 YSYEKL. The CDR3 has 13 amino acids. The CDR3 region is CAGSPPNTYEQYF. CDR3 in DNA: TGCGCCGGCAGCCCACCTAACACCTACGAGCAGTACTTC.

This clonotype was seen only a few times. The chain has TRBV20-1 and TRBJ1-5; TRBD1 is a possible D gene (6 bases). CDR3 length: 14 amino acids. CDR1 and CDR2 (germline): DFQATT, SNEGSKA (reference sequence). V was cut by 6 bases and J by 0 bases, with 12 bases left in between. Here the CDR3 DNA reads TGCAGTGCCCTCCGGGGACATAGCAATCAGCCCCAGCATTTT. This codes for CSALRGHSNQPQHF.

The gene calls are TRBV7-8 and TRBJ2-5, with 12 bases identical to TRBD2. The germline CDR1 and CDR2 sequences are SGHVS and FQNEAQ. The V segment lost 3 bases and the J segment 5 bases; nucleotides outside the gene matches: 7. The CDR3 has 16 amino acids. CDR3 DNA: TGTGCCAGCAGCTTCTCGACTAGCGGGAGCGGGGAGACCCAGTACTTC. Its protein product is CASSFSTSGSGETQYF.

The chain has TRBV6-6 and TRBJ2-3; a weak D match, TRBD2 (6 bases). CDR3 length: 15 residues. Germline V gene data show CDR1 as MNHNY and CDR2 as SVGAGI (reference sequence). Between the trimmed V and J ends, which lost 5 bases and 5 bases, there was a span of 17 bases. The CDR3 is CASSPGGGPGDTQYF. CDR3 coding DNA: TGTGCCAGCAGTCCCGGGGGAGGCCCGGGAGATACGCAGTATTTT.

The chain couples TRBV14 to TRBJ1-1; D is ambiguous. Germline V gene lookup returns CDR1 SGHDN and CDR2 FVKESK. CDR3 length equals 14 residues. V was trimmed by 0 bases and J by 9 bases, leaving 14 bases between them. The CDR3 here is CASSQDSTGDKAFF. The DNA of the CDR3 is TGTGCCAGCAGCCAAGATTCCACGGGAGATAAAGCTTTCTTT.

CDR3 nucleotides: TGTGCCATCAGTGAAGGAAGGTCAGGGGGCTCCTACGAGCAGTACTTC. This encodes CAISEGRSGGSYEQYF. The chain uses TRBV10-3 and TRBJ2-7, with 7 bases aligning to TRBD1. Per germline, CDR1 ENHRY and CDR2 SYGVKD. With V trimmed by 3 bases and J by 0 bases, 8 bases remained unmatched. CDR3 length: 16 residues.